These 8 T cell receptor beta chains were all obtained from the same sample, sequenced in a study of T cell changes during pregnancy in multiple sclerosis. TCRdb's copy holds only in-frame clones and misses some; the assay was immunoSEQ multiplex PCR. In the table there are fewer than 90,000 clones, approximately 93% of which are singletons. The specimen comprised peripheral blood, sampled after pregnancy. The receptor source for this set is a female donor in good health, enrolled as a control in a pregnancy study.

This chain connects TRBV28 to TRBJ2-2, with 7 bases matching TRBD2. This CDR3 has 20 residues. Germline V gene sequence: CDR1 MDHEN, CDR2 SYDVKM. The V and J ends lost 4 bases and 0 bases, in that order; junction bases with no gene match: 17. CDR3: CASSSLLGRAFGTNTGELFF. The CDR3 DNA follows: TGTGCCAGCAGTTCCCTATTAGGGAGGGCCTTTGGGACGAACACCGGGGAGCTGTTTTTT.

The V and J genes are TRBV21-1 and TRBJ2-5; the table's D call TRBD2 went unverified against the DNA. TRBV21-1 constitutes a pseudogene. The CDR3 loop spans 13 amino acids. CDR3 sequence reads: CASSKSGRETQYF. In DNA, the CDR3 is TGTGCCAGCAGCAAAAGCGGGAGAGAGACCCAGTACTTC.

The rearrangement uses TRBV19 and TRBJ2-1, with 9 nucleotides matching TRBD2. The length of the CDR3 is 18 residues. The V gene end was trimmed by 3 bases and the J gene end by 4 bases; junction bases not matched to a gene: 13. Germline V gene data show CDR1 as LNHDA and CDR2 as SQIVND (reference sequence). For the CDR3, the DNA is TGTGCCAGTAGTATGAGCTATTACCCAGCGGGAGGATACAATGAGCAGTTCTTC. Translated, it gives CASSMSYYPAGGYNEQFF.

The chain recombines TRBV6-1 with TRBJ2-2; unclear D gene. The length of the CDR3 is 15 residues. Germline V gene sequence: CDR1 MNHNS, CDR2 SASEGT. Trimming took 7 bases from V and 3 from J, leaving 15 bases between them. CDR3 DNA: TGTGCCAGCACCCTTCTCTCCCCCGACACCGGGGAGCTGTTTTTT. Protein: CASTLLSPDTGELFF.

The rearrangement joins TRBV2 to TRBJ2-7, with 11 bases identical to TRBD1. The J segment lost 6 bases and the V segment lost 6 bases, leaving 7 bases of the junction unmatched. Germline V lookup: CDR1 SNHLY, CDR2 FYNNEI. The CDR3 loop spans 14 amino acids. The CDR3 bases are TGTGCCAGCAGGGATCCGGGACAGGGGGGCGAGCAGTACTTC. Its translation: CASRDPGQGGEQYF.

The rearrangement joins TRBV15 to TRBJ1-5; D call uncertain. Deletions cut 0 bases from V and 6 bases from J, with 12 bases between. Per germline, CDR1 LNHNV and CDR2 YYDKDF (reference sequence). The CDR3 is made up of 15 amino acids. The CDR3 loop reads CATSRESETGQPQHF. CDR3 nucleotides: TGTGCCACCAGCAGAGAATCGGAGACCGGTCAGCCCCAGCATTTT. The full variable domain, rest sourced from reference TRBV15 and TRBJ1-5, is DAMVIQNPRYQVTQFGKPVTLSCSQTLNHNVMYWYQQKSSQAPKLLFHYYDKDFNNEADTPDNFQSRRPNTSFCFLDIRSPGLGDTAMYLCATSRESETGQPQHFGDGTRLSIL.

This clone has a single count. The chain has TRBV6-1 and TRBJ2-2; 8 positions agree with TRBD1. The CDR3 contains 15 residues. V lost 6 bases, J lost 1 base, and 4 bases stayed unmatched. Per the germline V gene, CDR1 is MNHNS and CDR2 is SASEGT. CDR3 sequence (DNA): TGTGCCAGCAGGCGACAGGGGTTGAACACCGGGGAGCTGTTTTTT. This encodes CASRRQGLNTGELFF.

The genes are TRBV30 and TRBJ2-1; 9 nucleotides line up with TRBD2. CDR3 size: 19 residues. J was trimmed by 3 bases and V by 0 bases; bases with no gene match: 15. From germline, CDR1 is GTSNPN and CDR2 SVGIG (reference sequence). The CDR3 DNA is TGTGCCTGGAGTGTACTCCCCCCCCTAGCGGGACTCCTCTACAATGAGCAGTTCTTC. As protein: CAWSVLPPLAGLLYNEQFF.